This T cell receptor (beta chain) was profiled in a study of blood T cell repertoires in COVID-19. Study background: From T cells, B-cell-depleted T cells, or PBMCs came the material, which was cDNA or gDNA.

In the authors' methods: Reference gene primer amplification yielded estimated nucleated cell counts. Some clones are missing from TCRdb's copy, which holds only in-frame ones; the method was immunoSEQ multiplex PCR. Clone size and V and J calls were adopted from that table, with D and trimming inferred from the DNA. The data contain some 350,000 clones, approximately 88% of them singletons. This receptor was taken from a woman aged 30 to 39 with COVID-19, enrolled during active disease. Source material: peripheral blood.

The CDR3 protein is CASSDGAGSTDTQYF. The CDR3 DNA follows: TGTGCCAGCAGTGACGGAGCGGGAAGCACAGATACGCAGTATTTT. The chain has TRBV2 and TRBJ2-3, with TRBD2 matching over 7 bases. Trimming at V came to 3 bases and at J to 0 bases, leaving 3 bases not matched to a gene. This CDR3 is built from 15 residues. Germline-derived CDR1 and CDR2 are SNHLY and FYNNEI.